This T cell receptor beta chain was obtained from a study of OX40 agonist ivuxolimab in advanced cancers. As for the study in general: The dose of intravenous ivuxolimab that patients received every 2 weeks ranged from 0.01 to 10 mg/kg.

Measured with immunoSEQ multiplex PCR; TCRdb has only the in-frame clones, and not every one. Of around 70,000 clones listed, roughly 80% are singletons. Researchers took blood at baseline, on cycle 4 day 1, and on cycle 7 day 1. The CDR3 is made up of 15 amino acids. In germline, CDR1 is SGDLS, CDR2 YYNGEE. Trimming stripped 3 bases from V and 0 bases from J, with 10 bases between. The sample holds a few counts of this clone. The sequence derives from an adult with an advanced solid tumor such as melanoma, head and neck, liver or kidney cancer. V is TRBV9 and J is TRBJ1-5; D is undetermined. Material: CD4+ or CD8+ T cells sorted from blood, obtained in a trial of the OX40 agonist ivuxolimab. The CDR3 bases are TGTGCCAGCAGCGGGGGTGGAGGTAGCAATCAGCCCCAGCATTTT. Amino acids: CASSGGGGSNQPQHF. Full variable domain (rest looked up from reference TRBV9 and TRBJ1-5): DSGVTQTPKHLITATGQRVTLRCSPRSGDLSVYWYQQSLDQGLQFLIQYYNGEERAKGNILERFSAQQFPDLHSELNLSSLELGDSALYFCASSGGGGSNQPQHFGDGTRLSIL.